This entry lists 15 T cell receptor beta chains sequenced from one sample in a study of shared clonotypes between healthy human individuals. The method was immunoSEQ multiplex PCR; TCRdb's version includes in-frame clones alone and lacks a portion of them. The sample carries around 1.5 million clones, nearly 99% recorded once. The specimen sequenced was naive CD4+ T cells sorted from blood. Subset of the sample: CD45RA+ positively selected. These receptor sequences come from a man aged 25 to 40 in good health.

The gene calls are TRBV5-1 and TRBJ1-2, with D hard to call. Germline CDR1 is SGHRS and CDR2 is YFSETQ. The CDR3 consists of 14 residues. Trimming took off 0 bases at V and 2 bases at J, with 8 bases between the two ends. CDR3 protein: CASSLAARNYGYTF. CDR3 in DNA: TGCGCCAGCAGCTTGGCCGCCAGGAACTATGGCTACACCTTC.

This chain uses TRBV6-5 with TRBJ2-2, with D hard to call. The ends were cut back, 0 bases at V and 1 base at J, with 9 bases in the middle. The germline CDR1 and CDR2 sequences are MNHEY and SVGAGI. The CDR3 has 16 amino acids. CDR3 in amino acids: CASSYSTQQNTGELFF. In DNA form, the CDR3 reads TGTGCCAGCAGTTACTCGACACAGCAGAACACCGGGGAGCTGTTTTTT.

This chain joins TRBV4-2 and TRBJ1-2; 8 bases are a match to TRBD1. Trimming took 0 bases from V and 4 from J; bases not matched to a gene: 4. In germline, CDR1 is LGHNA, CDR2 YNFKEQ. The CDR3 consists of 15 residues. The CDR3 region is CASSQERTGSYGYTF. In nucleotides, the CDR3 is TGTGCCAGCAGCCAAGAAAGGACAGGGAGCTATGGCTACACCTTC.

V usage is TRBV5-4 and J usage is TRBJ2-7; possibly TRBD1 for D (5 bases). This CDR3 is 14 amino acids long. Per the germline V gene, CDR1 is SGHNT and CDR2 is YYREEE (reference sequence). V lost 4 bases and J 6 bases, leaving 17 bases between the germline ends. The DNA for the CDR3 is TGTGCCAGCAGCGAAGGGGTTGGCGGTACCGAGCAGTACTTC. The encoded protein is CASSEGVGGTEQYF.

In its sample, this clone was seen once. V usage is TRBV29-1 and J usage is TRBJ2-1; maybe TRBD2 (8 bases). This CDR3 is built from 15 residues. Germline values: CDR1 SQVTM, CDR2 ANQGSEA. Trimming removed 5 bases at V and 16 bases at J, with 30 bases between. The CDR3 here is CSVLMQSSGVGTVFF. DNA for the CDR3: TGCAGCGTTTTAATGCAGAGTAGCGGGGTGGGGACAGTTTTCTTC.

The V and J genes are TRBV11-3 and TRBJ2-7; TRBD1 matches at 9 bases. Trimming removed 5 bases from V and 0 bases from J; junction bases left unmatched: 5. The CDR3 consists of 15 residues. Per the germline V gene, CDR1 is SGHNT and CDR2 is YENEEA. This CDR3 is CASSRTGDVSYEQYF. The CDR3 DNA reads as TGTGCCAGCAGCAGGACAGGGGACGTCTCCTACGAGCAGTACTTC.

This chain links TRBV7-9 with TRBJ2-3; D may be TRBD2 (5 bases). There are 16 residues in the CDR3. V was clipped by 3 bases and J by 1 base, with 14 bases between them. CDR1 is SEHNR, CDR2 FQNEAQ, per germline (reference sequence). CDR3 DNA: TGTGCCAGCAGCTTGATTTCCCGGGGTGGCACAGATACGCAGTATTTT. Amino acid sequence: CASSLISRGGTDTQYF.

The chain combines TRBV10-3 with TRBJ2-6, with TRBD2 as a possible D gene (6 bases). Germline assignment: CDR1 ENHRY and CDR2 SYGVKD. CDR3 size: 15 residues. V was clipped by 10 bases and J by 5 bases, with 18 bases between them. CDR3 DNA: TGTGCCACCGCGGGACGTACGAGCCGGGCCAACGTCCTGACTTTC. It yields the protein CATAGRTSRANVLTF.

The CDR3, as DNA: TGTGCCAGCTCACCACCTGTTGGGATTGCGGGACTAGTCGGGTACAATGAGCAGTTCTTC. Translating it yields CASSPPVGIAGLVGYNEQFF. The chain combines TRBV18 with TRBJ2-1; 8 nucleotides match TRBD2. The ends lost 0 bases at V and 4 bases at J; junction bases unmatched: 17. Germline V gene sequence: CDR1 KGHSH, CDR2 LQKENI. The CDR3 contains 20 residues.

The chain combines TRBV18 with TRBJ2-1, with D possibly matching TRBD2 (7 bases). The germline gives CDR1 KGHSH, CDR2 LQKENI. CDR3 length: 19 residues. V was clipped by 4 bases and J by 3 bases, with 25 bases between them. The CDR3 reads CASSRDRLNGAGDYNEQFF. Here the CDR3 DNA reads TGTGCCAGCTCACGAGACAGGCTCAATGGCGCGGGAGACTACAATGAGCAGTTCTTC.

In the case of this clone: Other DNA sequences of this sample code for an identical CDR3. The CDR3 region is CASSRDRGETQYF. CDR3 in DNA: TGTGCCAGCAGCCGTGACAGGGGTGAGACCCAGTACTTC. This chain links TRBV6-5 with TRBJ2-5; TRBD1 matches 8 bases. The V and J ends lost 6 bases and 5 bases, in that order; junction bases with no gene match: 5. The germline gives CDR1 MNHEY, CDR2 SVGAGI. This CDR3 has 13 amino acids.

V and J are TRBV4-1 and TRBJ2-2; tentative D call: TRBD2 (6 bases). Per germline, CDR1 MGHRA and CDR2 YSYEKL. The CDR3 has 16 residues. Trimming shortened V by 3 bases and J by 0 bases, and 11 bases separated the two germline ends. As DNA, the CDR3 is TGCGCCAGCAGCCAGCGGGAAGGCACGAACACCGGGGAGCTGTTTTTT. Translated: CASSQREGTNTGELFF.

The V and J genes are TRBV21-1 and TRBJ1-4. TRBV21-1 constitutes a pseudogene. The length of the CDR3 is 9 residues. For the CDR3, the DNA is TGTGCCAGCAATGAAAAACTGTTTTTT. Protein: CASNEKLFF.

CDR3: CASSLFPRGPSNQPQHF. The CDR3 DNA reads as TGTGCCAGCAGCTTATTCCCGCGAGGACCTAGCAATCAGCCCCAGCATTTT. The V call is TRBV7-6, the J call TRBJ1-5; D uncertain. Between the trimmed V and J ends, which lost 2 bases and 0 bases, there was a span of 14 bases. CDR3 length equals 17 residues. In germline, CDR1 is SGHVS, CDR2 FNYEAQ. Filled out from reference TRBV7-6 and TRBJ1-5, the complete variable domain reads GAGVSQSPRYKVTKRGQDVALRCDPISGHVSLYWYRQALGQGPEFLTYFNYEAQQDKSGLPNDRFSAERPEGSISTLTIQRTEQRDSAMYRCASSLFPRGPSNQPQHFGDGTRLSIL.

This clone was counted between two and nine times. The sample has other DNA sequences that encode this CDR3 too. The chain recombines TRBV11-2 with TRBJ2-3; D is unclear. Germline CDR1 SGHAT, CDR2 FQNNGV. Trimming removed 2 bases from V and 1 base from J, with 4 bases in between. This CDR3 comprises 13 residues. CDR3 amino acids: CASSLPGTDTQYF. The CDR3 DNA sequence: TGTGCCAGCAGCTTACCGGGCACAGATACGCAGTATTTT.